Shown below are 8 T cell receptor beta chains from a single sample sequenced in a study of shared clonotypes between healthy human individuals (dated by TCRdb to 2018 to 2020). Libraries were constructed by the immunoSEQ multiplex PCR assay. Imported from immuneACCESS, the table was reduced by TCRdb to in-frame sequences with V and J called. These copies leave out some clones; in studies compared against another copy, an unresolved V gene accounts for under half, and the cause of the remainder is not known. For this sample there are over 1.4 million clones; roughly 97% appear just once. About 1% of the sample goes to the ten largest clones. The sample was naive CD4+ T cells sorted from blood. What this sample's cell subset or site label stands for: CD45RA+ positively selected. Receptors were obtained from a man under 40 in good health.

This chain joins TRBV30 and TRBJ1-2; maybe TRBD1 (5 bases). V lost 2 bases and J 7 bases, leaving 14 bases between the germline ends. CDR3 length: 13 residues. Germline V CDR1 and CDR2: GTSNPN, SVGIG (reference sequence). CDR3: CAWSKGRAIGYTF. CDR3 sequence (DNA): TGTGCCTGGAGTAAAGGCAGGGCTATTGGCTACACCTTC.

The gene calls are TRBV5-6 and TRBJ1-2, with TRBD1 matching 10 bases. Looked up from germline, CDR1 is SGHDT and CDR2 is YYEEEE. This CDR3 has 13 residues. V dropped 6 bases and J dropped 8; count of bases not matched to a gene: 7. This CDR3 is CASIRDRGFGYTF. The CDR3 nucleotides are TGTGCCAGCATCCGGGACAGGGGTTTCGGCTACACCTTC.

This sequence joins TRBV28 and TRBJ2-7; D gene ambiguous. V gave up 3 bases and J gave up 2 bases, with 17 bases separating them. Germline V gives CDR1 MDHEN, CDR2 SYDVKM. The CDR3 spans 16 residues. Written as DNA, the CDR3 is TGTGCCAGCAGTTTGTTTATGGGTACGTCTCCCTACGAGCAGTACTTC. Its protein product is CASSLFMGTSPYEQYF.

This clone was seen a single time. CDR3 protein: CSSTGGGSTEAFF. Written as DNA, the CDR3 is TGCAGCTCGACAGGGGGCGGAAGCACTGAAGCTTTCTTT. V is TRBV29-1 and J is TRBJ1-1; TRBD1 matches at 10 bases. This CDR3 contains 13 residues. V lost 8 bases to trimming and J lost 4 bases; unmatched junction nucleotides: 7. Germline V gene lookup returns CDR1 SQVTM and CDR2 ANQGSEA.

About this clone itself: Other DNA sequences in this specimen translate into the identical CDR3. The chain joins TRBV5-1 to TRBJ2-1; 13 nucleotides align to TRBD2. The CDR3 sequence is 17 residues long. Trimming took 4 bases from V and 0 from J; bases not matched to a gene: 4. From germline, CDR1 is SGHRS and CDR2 YFSETQ. The CDR3 sequence: CASSPRTSGSSYNEQFF. As DNA, the CDR3 is TGCGCCAGCAGCCCAAGGACTAGCGGGAGCTCCTACAATGAGCAGTTCTTC.

Details on this clone: The sample holds other DNA sequences that translate to the same CDR3. The CDR3 here is CASSLTGTYEQYF. CDR3 sequence (DNA): TGTGCCAGCAGTCTGACAGGGACCTACGAGCAGTACTTC. The J gene is TRBJ2-7, the V gene TRBV28, with 7 bases lining up with TRBD1. CDR1 is MDHEN and CDR2 is SYDVKM in the germline V gene. This CDR3 spans 13 amino acids. V shed 5 bases and J 2 bases; nucleotides not matched to a gene: 3.

Worth noting for this clone: The sample carries other DNA sequences with the same CDR3. The chain links TRBV27 to TRBJ2-5; D unclear. Germline loops: CDR1 MNHEY, CDR2 SMNVEV (reference sequence). The CDR3 totals 13 residues. Trimming took off 5 bases at V and 1 base at J, with 8 bases between the two ends. CDR3 in amino acids: CASSLLGQETQYF. The DNA of the CDR3 is TGTGCCAGCAGTCTTTTGGGCCAAGAGACCCAGTACTTC.

The rearrangement joins TRBV5-4 to TRBJ1-1; TRBD1 agrees at 9 bases. The CDR3 spans 15 residues. The trim removed 4 bases at V and 0 bases at J, leaving 4 bases unmatched. CDR1 is SGHNT, CDR2 YYREEE, per germline (reference sequence). The CDR3 bases are TGTGCCAGCAGCACAGGGGGCGGGATGAACACTGAAGCTTTCTTT. Amino acid sequence: CASSTGGGMNTEAFF.